Listed here are 29 T cell receptor beta chains from one sample, sequenced in a study of blood T cell repertoires in COVID-19 (dated by TCRdb to 2019 to 2021). Library creation used the immunoSEQ multiplex PCR assay. Drawn from immuneACCESS, this table holds only the in-frame rearrangements with V and J called that TCRdb kept. Clones are partly lost; checked studies trace under half to an unresolved V gene and leave the rest unexplained. The sample records roughly 200,000 clones, over 80% of which are singletons. The top ten clones comprise 1.2% of the sample. Sequencing was done on a sample of PBMCs or T cells enriched from blood (not recorded which). Every receptor here comes from a man aged 30 to 45 who had recovered from COVID-19.

This sequence joins TRBV3-1 (or the pseudogene TRBV3-2) and TRBJ2-5; 7 nucleotides align to TRBD2. V lost 0 bases and J lost 4; bases outside the gene matches: 8. CDR1 is LGHDT and CDR2 is YNNKEL in the germline V gene (reference sequence). This CDR3 region has 16 residues. CDR3 amino acids: CASSQDRRASGETQYF. For the CDR3, the DNA is TGTGCCAGCAGCCAAGATCGGCGGGCTAGCGGAGAGACCCAGTACTTC.

This clone appeared a single time. The V gene is TRBV16, the J gene TRBJ2-3; tentative D call: TRBD1 (5 bases). This CDR3 contains 14 residues. The V gene lost 2 bases and the J gene lost 2 bases, with 8 bases spanning the gap. Germline CDR1 and CDR2: KGHSY and FQNENV. The CDR3 here is CASSQEQDTDTQYF. The CDR3 DNA follows: TGTGCCAGCAGCCAAGAACAGGACACAGATACGCAGTATTTT. Complete variable domain (other parts from reference TRBV16 and TRBJ2-3): GEEVAQTPKHLVRGEGQKAKLYCAPIKGHSYVFWYQQVLKNEFKFLISFQNENVFDETGMPKERFSAKCLPNSPCSLEIQATKLEDSAVYFCASSQEQDTDTQYFGPGTRLTVL.

The CDR3 DNA is TGTGCCACCAGCAGAGACGTATCTGGAAACACCATATATTTT. The encoded protein is CATSRDVSGNTIYF. The chain joins TRBV15 to TRBJ1-3; D is ambiguous. The CDR3 has 14 amino acids. Per the germline V gene, CDR1 is LNHNV and CDR2 is YYDKDF (reference sequence). Trimming took off 0 bases at V and 1 base at J, with 4 bases between the two ends. Combining the CDR3 with reference TRBV15 and TRBJ1-3 gives the whole variable domain DAMVIQNPRYQVTQFGKPVTLSCSQTLNHNVMYWYQQKSSQAPKLLFHYYDKDFNNEADTPDNFQSRRPNTSFCFLDIRSPGLGDTAMYLCATSRDVSGNTIYFGEGSWLTVV.

The chain uses TRBV4-3 and TRBJ2-2; a weak D match, TRBD2 (5 bases). V was shortened by 2 bases and J by 4 bases, with 14 bases between the two germline ends. CDR3 length equals 16 residues. Germline V CDR1 and CDR2: LGHNA, YSLEER. The CDR3 is CASSQRRTFTTGELFF. For the CDR3, the DNA is TGCGCCAGCAGCCAACGCCGGACTTTCACCACCGGGGAGCTGTTTTTT.

J is TRBJ1-3 and V is TRBV7-9; perhaps TRBD1 as D (5 bases). Trimming pared 6 bases from V and 3 bases from J, leaving 15 bases between. The V gene's germline CDR1 is SEHNR and CDR2 FQNEAQ (reference sequence). The CDR3 runs 15 residues. The CDR3 nucleotides read TGTGCCAGCAGACGACAGCTGGCATTTGGAAACACCATATATTTT. Translated, it gives CASRRQLAFGNTIYF. Supplemented by reference TRBV7-9 and TRBJ1-3, the full variable domain reads DTGVSQNPRHKITKRGQNVTFRCDPISEHNRLYWYRQTLGQGPEFLTYFQNEAQLEKSRLLSDRFSAERPKGSFSTLEIQRTEQGDSAMYLCASRRQLAFGNTIYFGEGSWLTVV.

The chain combines TRBV30 with TRBJ1-2, with 9 bases fitting TRBD1. CDR1 is GTSNPN, CDR2 SVGIG, per germline (reference sequence). The CDR3 sequence is 15 residues long. J was trimmed by 8 bases and V by 4 bases; bases with no gene match: 14. The CDR3 nucleotides are TGTGCCTGGACCTTTGAGTGGGGACAGGGCGGAGGCTACACCTTC. Its translation is CAWTFEWGQGGGYTF.

The chain has TRBV9 and TRBJ2-2; perhaps TRBD1 as D (6 bases). The CDR3 runs to 16 residues. From germline, CDR1 is SGDLS and CDR2 YYNGEE. V was trimmed by 2 bases and J by 7 bases, leaving 18 bases between them. The DNA of the CDR3 is TGTGCCAGCAGCGTGGAATCTGGGGGCGCGGTCGGGGAGCTGTTTTTT. Translation gives CASSVESGGAVGELFF.

CDR3 in amino acids: CSVEREISGANVLTF. The CDR3 DNA is TGCAGCGTTGAACGAGAGATCTCTGGGGCCAACGTCCTGACTTTC. This chain connects TRBV29-1 to TRBJ2-6; D gene uncertain. Trimming pared 2 bases from V and 0 bases from J, leaving 8 bases between. Germline V gene data show CDR1 as SQVTM and CDR2 as ANQGSEA. The CDR3 loop spans 15 amino acids.

The chain combines TRBV6-5 with TRBJ2-1, with 7 bases fitting TRBD1. CDR1 is MNHEY and CDR2 is SVGAGI in the germline V gene. V shed 10 bases and J 3 bases; nucleotides not matched to a gene: 12. The CDR3 is 15 amino acids. Written as DNA, the CDR3 is TGTGCCACCCAAACCAGACAGGGCTACTACAATGAGCAGTTCTTC. The encoded protein is CATQTRQGYYNEQFF.

V gene TRBV11-3 combines with J gene TRBJ1-3; D is ambiguous. CDR1 SGHNT and CDR2 YENEEA come from the germline V gene. This CDR3 is built from 13 residues. V was shortened by 6 bases and J by 2 bases, with 8 bases between the two germline ends. The chain's CDR3 is CASSDGTGNTIYF. The CDR3 DNA follows: TGTGCCAGCAGTGACGGGACTGGAAACACCATATATTTT. Full variable domain (rest looked up from reference TRBV11-3 and TRBJ1-3): EAGVVQSPRYKIIEKKQPVAFWCNPISGHNTLYWYLQNLGQGPELLIRYENEEAVDDSQLPKDRFSAERLKGVDSTLKIQPAELGDSAVYLCASSDGTGNTIYFGEGSWLTVV.

The chain has TRBV7-8 and TRBJ2-7, with TRBD2 identical over 8 bases. Unmatched junction bases numbered 9, after V lost 4 bases and J lost 1 base. There are 16 residues in the CDR3. Per the germline V gene, CDR1 is SGHVS and CDR2 is FQNEAQ. CDR3 amino acids: CASSSRLAPTSYEQYF. The CDR3 nucleotides are TGTGCCAGCAGCTCACGACTAGCGCCGACGTCCTACGAGCAGTACTTC.

The V and J genes are TRBV4-3 and TRBJ2-2; unclear D gene. The CDR3 runs 15 residues. The V end lost 0 bases, the J end lost 2 bases, and 7 bases lay between the germline ends. Germline V lookup: CDR1 LGHNA, CDR2 YSLEER. CDR3 bases: TGCGCCAGCAGCCAAGATAGTGTCAACACCGGGGAGCTGTTTTTT. Residues: CASSQDSVNTGELFF.

This clone was seen a single time. The junction shows a germline mismatch at one end, possibly a read error. The V and J genes are TRBV6-1 and TRBJ2-5; 7 nucleotides line up with TRBD1. The CDR3 covers 15 residues. CDR1 is MNHNS, CDR2 SASEGT, per germline. The CDR3 nucleotides read TGTGCCAGCAGAGAAGGGGGCTATCTATACGAGACCCAGTACTTC. Amino acid sequence: CASREGGYLYETQYF.

The chain joins TRBV6-2 or TRBV6-3 to TRBJ2-7; D possibly corresponds to TRBD1 (5 bases). Germline V gives CDR1 MNHEY, CDR2 SVGEGT. The V end lost 0 bases, the J end lost 3 bases, and 15 bases lay between the germline ends. The CDR3 consists of 16 residues. CDR3: CASSYSVGDIFYEQYF. The CDR3, as DNA: TGTGCCAGCAGTTACTCGGTAGGGGATATATTCTACGAGCAGTACTTC.

The chain has TRBV29-1 and TRBJ1-2; no reliable D call. Germline CDR1 is SQVTM and CDR2 is ANQGSEA. The CDR3 contains 12 residues. V lost 6 bases and J 4 bases, leaving 12 bases between the germline ends. CDR3 residues: CSVRGLIYGYTF. The CDR3 nucleotides are TGCAGCGTCAGAGGACTCATCTATGGCTACACCTTC.

The chain has TRBV28 and TRBJ2-3; 10 bases fit TRBD1. This CDR3 spans 17 amino acids. With 7 bases clipped from V and 1 base from J, the junction kept 11 bases outside the gene matches. Per the germline V gene, CDR1 is MDHEN and CDR2 is SYDVKM. The DNA of the CDR3 is TGTGCCAGCACCACTTATACCGGGACAGGGGGCACAGATACGCAGTATTTT. It specifies CASTTYTGTGGTDTQYF.

V usage is TRBV19 and J usage is TRBJ1-1, with D hard to call. With 6 bases removed from V and 4 bases from J, the gap between germline ends came to 9 bases. Germline CDR1 reads LNHDA; CDR2 reads SQIVND (reference sequence). This CDR3 has 12 residues. CDR3 loop: CASRESGTEAFF. The CDR3 nucleotides are TGTGCCAGTAGGGAGAGTGGCACTGAAGCTTTCTTT.

The V call is TRBV28, the J call TRBJ2-3; TRBD2 agrees at 12 bases. This CDR3 has 19 residues. Losses at the gene ends were 5 bases for V and 2 bases for J; bases not matched to a gene: 14. Germline V gives CDR1 MDHEN, CDR2 SYDVKM. The CDR3 DNA reads TGTGCCAGCAGTCGGCTAACCTTTCTAGCGGGAGGGCCCACAGATACGCAGTATTTT. Amino acids: CASSRLTFLAGGPTDTQYF.

The chain links TRBV6-6 to TRBJ1-2; the match to TRBD1 covers 9 bases. The CDR3 consists of 13 residues. The J segment lost 2 bases and the V segment lost 5 bases, leaving 0 bases of the junction unmatched. CDR1 and CDR2 from the germline V gene are MNHNY and SVGAGI (reference sequence). The CDR3 DNA sequence: TGTGCCAGCAGTACAGGGGGCAACTATGGCTACACCTTC. Encoded protein: CASSTGGNYGYTF.

The gene calls are TRBV9 and TRBJ2-7; 8 bases align to TRBD1. Per the germline V gene, CDR1 is SGDLS and CDR2 is YYNGEE. The CDR3 covers 15 residues. The V segment lost 3 bases and the J segment 1 base; nucleotides outside the gene matches: 6. CDR3 in DNA: TGTGCCAGCAGCGGGGGGACAGGATCATCCTACGAGCAGTACTTC. Its protein product is CASSGGTGSSYEQYF.

The chain combines TRBV12-5 with TRBJ1-1; 8 bases map to TRBD1. The CDR3 has 14 residues. The germline V gene encodes CDR1 LGHNT and CDR2 FRNRAP. Trimming cost V 1 base and J 10 bases; bases outside gene matches: 8. The CDR3 DNA sequence: TGTGCTAGTGGTTTGGGAGTGGGACAGGTGATAGCTTTCTTT. The encoded protein is CASGLGVGQVIAFF.

A few counts support this clone. The chain employs TRBV25-1 and TRBJ1-2, with 9 positions matching TRBD1. V lost 3 bases and J lost 3; bases outside the gene matches: 2. The CDR3 runs to 14 residues. Germline V gene lookup returns CDR1 MGHDK and CDR2 SYGVNS. CDR3 nucleotides: TGTGCCAGCAGTGAGGGACAGGGTGACTATGGCTACACCTTC. It encodes CASSEGQGDYGYTF.

This rearrangement joins TRBV7-2 to TRBJ1-5, with TRBD1 identical over 8 bases. Germline CDR1 and CDR2: SGHTA and FQGNSA. V was clipped by 1 base and J by 0 bases; unmatched bases: 2. The CDR3 covers 16 residues. The CDR3 DNA follows: TGTGCCAGCAGCTTAGAGGGACAGGTTAGCAATCAGCCCCAGCATTTT. Amino acids: CASSLEGQVSNQPQHF.

V usage is TRBV27 and J usage is TRBJ1-2, with D perhaps matching TRBD1 (5 bases). The V end lost 6 bases, the J end lost 2 bases, and 10 bases lay between the germline ends. Per the germline V gene, CDR1 is MNHEY and CDR2 is SMNVEV (reference sequence). CDR3 length equals 13 residues. CDR3 DNA: TGTGCCAGCAGGTACGACAGCAACTATGGCTACACCTTC. Its translation: CASRYDSNYGYTF.

The chain couples TRBV14 to TRBJ2-7, with D possibly matching TRBD2 (6 bases). The ends were cut back, 1 base at V and 3 bases at J, with 22 bases in the middle. The CDR3 runs to 18 residues. CDR1 SGHDN and CDR2 FVKESK come from the germline V gene. The CDR3 DNA reads TGTGCCAGCAGCCAAGGGATTGCGGGGCGTGCGGGATTCTACGAGCAGTACTTC. Its protein is CASSQGIAGRAGFYEQYF.

For this clone: The junction differs from germline at one of its ends, possibly a read error. V and J are TRBV9 and TRBJ2-7; D possibly corresponds to TRBD2 (6 bases). The CDR3 extends over 11 amino acids. Germline CDR1 SGDLS, CDR2 YYNGEE. CDR3 in amino acids: CASSTGLYQTF. In DNA form, the CDR3 reads TGTGCCAGCAGCACAGGACTATATCAAACCTTC.

Worth noting for this clone: A read error may produce the germline difference seen at one junction end. The J gene is TRBJ2-3, the V gene TRBV9; TRBD2 aligns across 8 bases. The CDR3 runs to 14 residues. Germline assignment: CDR1 SGDLS and CDR2 YYNGEE. This CDR3 is CASSLRTSRDTQYF. CDR3 DNA: TGTGCCAGCAGCTTGAGGACTAGCAGAGATACGCAGTATTTT. The whole variable domain, remainder taken from reference TRBV9 and TRBJ2-3, is DSGVTQTPKHLITATGQRVTLRCSPRSGDLSVYWYQQSLDQGLQFLIQYYNGEERAKGNILERFSAQQFPDLHSELNLSSLELGDSALYFCASSLRTSRDTQYFGPGTRLTVL.

CDR3 sequence reads: CASSPGPGLAGTDTQYF. For the CDR3, the DNA is TGTGCCAGCAGTCCAGGACCGGGACTAGCGGGAACAGATACGCAGTATTTT. This chain joins TRBV6-2 or TRBV6-3 and TRBJ2-3, with 13 positions matching TRBD2. V lost 5 bases to trimming and J lost 3 bases; unmatched junction nucleotides: 8. Germline values: CDR1 MNHEY, CDR2 SVGEGT. There are 17 residues in the CDR3.

CDR3 region: CASSLRTSSLIASYEQYF. CDR3 nucleotide sequence: TGTGCCAGCAGCTTAAGGACTAGCAGTTTAATCGCTTCCTACGAGCAGTACTTC. This chain connects TRBV5-5 to TRBJ2-7, with 8 bases lining up with TRBD2. The CDR3 runs 18 residues. Looked up from germline, CDR1 is SGHKS and CDR2 is YYEKEE (reference sequence). Unmatched junction bases numbered 14, after V lost 2 bases and J lost 1 base.